The clone carrying this T cell receptor (beta chain) was seen only a few times. Trimming pared 4 bases from V and 4 bases from J, leaving 10 bases between. This CDR3 is 13 amino acids long. The germline gives CDR1 MNHEY, CDR2 SMNVEV (reference sequence). This entry comes from a study of early T cells in non-severe SARS-CoV-2 infection. TCRdb recomputed calls from the 5' RACE reads with MiXCR, one row per CDR3 protein. The table has over 60,000 distinct CDR3 sequences, about 11% seen once; the top ten hold approximately 3%. The chain recombines TRBV27 with TRBJ1-2; weak D call: TRBD1 (5 bases). This material consisted of whole blood, taken at baseline. The receptor was isolated from an adult who was a healthcare worker with PCR-confirmed SARS-CoV-2 infection or an uninfected control (not recorded which). The CDR3 protein is CASSYRDGYGYTF. The CDR3 DNA sequence: TGTGCCAGCAGTTACCGGGACGGCTATGGCTACACCTTC.